This section outlines one TCR beta chain sequence together with its context. The data originate from a study of control samples from healthy donors and cancer patients. Sequenced by immunoSEQ multiplex PCR; TCRdb stores in-frame clones only, minus some. The table shows 75,000 to 95,000 clones, with over 85% occurring only once. The TCR sequence derives from a woman in her 30s in good health. The sample comprised blood.

The CDR3 bases are TGTGCCAGCAGTGAATACGACAGCACGCTACTTGAAAAACTGTTTTTT. Its translation: CASSEYDSTLLEKLFF. The rearrangement links TRBV6-1 to TRBJ1-4, with D tentatively TRBD1 (5 bases). CDR3 size: 16 residues. Trimming shortened V by 2 bases and J by 7 bases, and 17 bases separated the two germline ends. Germline values: CDR1 MNHNS, CDR2 SASEGT.